This TCR beta chain was recorded in a study of blood T cell repertoires in COVID-19. Study context: Both acute and convalescent COVID-19 samples were obtained from the United States, Italy and Spain.

CDR3 length equals 18 residues. The V and J ends lost 3 bases and 1 base, in that order; junction bases with no gene match: 9. Looked up from germline, CDR1 is SGHRS and CDR2 is YFSETQ. Using immunoSEQ multiplex PCR, the repertoire was profiled, and TCRdb retains in-frame clones only, with some absent. The sample has 300,000 to 400,000 clones, around 88% seen once. The V call is TRBV5-1, the J call TRBJ2-1; 11 positions match TRBD2. The TCR comes from a woman aged 55 to 70 with COVID-19, enrolled during active disease. The sample consisted of peripheral blood. The CDR3 nucleotides are TGCGCCAGCAGCTCCATCCCTAGCGGGGGGCTGTCCTACAATGAGCAGTTCTTC. This sequence encodes CASSSIPSGGLSYNEQFF.